This TCR beta chain was identified during a study of PD-L1 blockade in urothelial cancer. Across the whole study: Most patients, about nine tenths of the roughly 29, were males with bladder-origin cancer. Analysis of the blood was performed 3 weeks (second dose) and 6 weeks after treatment start. Per blood sample, T cells had a median of roughly 150,000.

The table came from immunoSEQ multiplex PCR; TCRdb's copy has only in-frame clones and leaves some out. The sample has about 72,000 clones, around four fifths seen once; the top ten hold about 4.7%. The V and J ends lost 2 bases and 1 base respectively, with 8 bases between them. Germline V gene data show CDR1 as ENHRY and CDR2 as SYGVKD. CDR3 length: 14 amino acids. Locally advanced or metastatic urothelial carcinoma was diagnosed in the patients. The sample in question was PBMCs, obtained around atezolizumab (anti-PD-L1) treatment. The sequence was collected from a man between 65 and 79 years old with urothelial cancer. The chain is built from TRBV10-3 and TRBJ1-1; D uncertain. The CDR3 DNA is TGTGCCATCAGTGAGGATGTAGCGAACACTGAAGCTTTCTTT. It encodes CAISEDVANTEAFF.